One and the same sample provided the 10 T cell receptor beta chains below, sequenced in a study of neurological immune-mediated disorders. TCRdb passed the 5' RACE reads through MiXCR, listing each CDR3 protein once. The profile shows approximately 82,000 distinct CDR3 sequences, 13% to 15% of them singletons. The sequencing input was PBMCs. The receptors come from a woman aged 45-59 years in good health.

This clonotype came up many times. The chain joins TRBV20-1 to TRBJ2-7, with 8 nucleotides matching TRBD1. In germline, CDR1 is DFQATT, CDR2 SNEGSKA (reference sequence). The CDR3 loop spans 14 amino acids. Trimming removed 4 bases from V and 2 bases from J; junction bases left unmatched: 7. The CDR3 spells CSATREDRAYEQYF. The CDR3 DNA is TGCAGTGCTACTAGGGAGGACAGGGCCTACGAGCAGTACTTC.

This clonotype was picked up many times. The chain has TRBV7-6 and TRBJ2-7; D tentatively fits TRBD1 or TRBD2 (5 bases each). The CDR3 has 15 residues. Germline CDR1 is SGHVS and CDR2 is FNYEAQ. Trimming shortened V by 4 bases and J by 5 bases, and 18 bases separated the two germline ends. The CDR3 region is CASSSRGTPWNEQYF. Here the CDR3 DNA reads TGTGCCAGCAGCTCCCGAGGGACCCCCTGGAACGAGCAGTACTTC.

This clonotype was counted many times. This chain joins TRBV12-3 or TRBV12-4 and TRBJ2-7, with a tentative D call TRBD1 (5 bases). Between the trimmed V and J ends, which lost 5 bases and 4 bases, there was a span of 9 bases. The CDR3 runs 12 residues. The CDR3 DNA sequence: TGTGCCAGCAGTCCCAGGGTGTACGAGCAGTACTTC. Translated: CASSPRVYEQYF.

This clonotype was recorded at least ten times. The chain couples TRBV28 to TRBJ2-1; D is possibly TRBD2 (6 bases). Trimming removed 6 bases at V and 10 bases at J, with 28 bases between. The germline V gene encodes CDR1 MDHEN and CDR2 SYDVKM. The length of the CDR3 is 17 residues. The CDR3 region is CASSLTIRSPGGREQFF. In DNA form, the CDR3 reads TGTGCCAGCAGCCTTACTATCAGGTCACCCGGAGGGAGGGAGCAGTTCTTC.

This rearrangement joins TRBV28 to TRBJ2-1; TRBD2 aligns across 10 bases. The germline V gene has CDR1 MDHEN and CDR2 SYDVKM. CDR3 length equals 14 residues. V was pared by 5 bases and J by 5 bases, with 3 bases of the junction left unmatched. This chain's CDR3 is CASSILAGDNEQFF. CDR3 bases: TGTGCCAGCAGTATCCTAGCGGGAGACAATGAGCAGTTCTTC.

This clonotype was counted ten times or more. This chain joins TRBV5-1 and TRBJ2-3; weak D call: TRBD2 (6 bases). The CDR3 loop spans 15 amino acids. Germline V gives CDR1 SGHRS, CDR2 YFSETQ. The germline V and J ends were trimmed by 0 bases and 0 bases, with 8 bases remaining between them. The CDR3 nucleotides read TGCGCCAGCAGCTTGGGCGGGGCGAGCACAGATACGCAGTATTTT. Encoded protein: CASSLGGASTDTQYF.

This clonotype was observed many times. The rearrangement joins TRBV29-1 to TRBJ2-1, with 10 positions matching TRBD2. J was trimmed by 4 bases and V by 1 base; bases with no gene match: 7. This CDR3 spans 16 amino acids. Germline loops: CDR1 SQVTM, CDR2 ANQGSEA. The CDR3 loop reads CSVEGVAGGLYNEQFF. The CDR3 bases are TGCAGCGTTGAAGGGGTAGCGGGGGGCCTTTACAATGAGCAGTTCTTC.

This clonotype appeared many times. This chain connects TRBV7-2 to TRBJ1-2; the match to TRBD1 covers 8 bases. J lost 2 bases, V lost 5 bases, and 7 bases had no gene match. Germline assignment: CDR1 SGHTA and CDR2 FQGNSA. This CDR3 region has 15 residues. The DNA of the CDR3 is TGTGCCAGCAGCCTACACGCAGGGGGCAACTATGGCTACACCTTC. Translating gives CASSLHAGGNYGYTF.

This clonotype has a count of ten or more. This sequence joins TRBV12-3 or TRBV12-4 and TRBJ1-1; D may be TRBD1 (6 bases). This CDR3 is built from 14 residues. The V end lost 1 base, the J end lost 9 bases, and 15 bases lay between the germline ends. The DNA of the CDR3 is TGTGCCAGCAGTTTAGTAGGCAGGGGAAATAAAGCTTTCTTT. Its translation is CASSLVGRGNKAFF.

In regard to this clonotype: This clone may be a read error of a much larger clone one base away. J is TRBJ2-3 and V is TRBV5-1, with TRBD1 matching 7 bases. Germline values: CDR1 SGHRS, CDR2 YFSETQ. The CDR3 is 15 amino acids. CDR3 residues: CDSSLGQISTDTQYF. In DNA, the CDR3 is TGCGACAGCAGCTTGGGACAGATTAGCACAGATACGCAGTATTTT.